The 21 T cell receptor beta chains below come from one sample, sequenced in a study of molecular identifiers for immune sequencing clone quantification. TCRdb called the PCR reads again in MiXCR, with one record for every CDR3 protein. The sample records some 70,000 distinct CDR3 sequences, 15% to 20% being singletons. The sequencing sample was made of naive CD8+ T cells from blood, with Jurkat cell RNA spiked in. Subset here: FACS-sorted CD8+CD4-CCR7+CD45RA+ naive T cells. These receptors were obtained from a human donor in good health. Some libraries in this study had Jurkat cell RNA spiked in.

As for this clonotype: A single base separates this from a much larger clone, so it may be a read error. The CDR3 nucleotides are TGTGCCAGTAGTATGGACAGCTATAATTCACCCCTCCGCTTT. Translated, it gives CASSMDSYNSPLRF. The chain uses TRBV19 and TRBJ1-6; D perhaps matches TRBD1 (6 bases). Per the germline V gene, CDR1 is LNHDA and CDR2 is SQIVND (reference sequence). The CDR3 spans 14 residues.

This clonotype was picked up many times. This chain links TRBV12-3 or TRBV12-4 with TRBJ2-7; 9 nucleotides align to TRBD1. The CDR3 contains 14 residues. V lost 6 bases to trimming and J lost 6 bases; unmatched junction nucleotides: 9. CDR3 loop: CASRTGTGYREQYF. In DNA, the CDR3 is TGTGCCAGCAGAACCGGGACAGGGTATCGCGAGCAGTACTTC.

This clonotype was seen repeatedly, ten times or more. The chain carries TRBV2 and TRBJ1-1, with TRBD1 matching 10 bases. The ends lost 3 bases at V and 6 bases at J; junction bases unmatched: 7. Germline CDR1 SNHLY, CDR2 FYNNEI. The CDR3 runs 15 residues. CDR3 coding DNA: TGTGCCAGCAGTGAGACAGGGGGCCGAGTAGCTGAAGCTTTCTTT. Translated: CASSETGGRVAEAFF.

This clonotype has at least ten counts. The gene calls are TRBV12-5 and TRBJ2-6; 11 nucleotides align to TRBD1. The CDR3 covers 17 residues. Germline loops: CDR1 LGHNT, CDR2 FRNRAP. With 4 bases clipped from V and 2 bases from J, the junction kept 4 bases outside the gene matches. CDR3 loop: CASGWDRGIAGANVLTF. The DNA for the CDR3 is TGTGCTAGTGGTTGGGACAGGGGGATAGCTGGGGCCAACGTCCTGACTTTC.

At least ten counts were recorded for this clonotype. V and J are TRBV23-1 and TRBJ2-1, with 9 positions matching TRBD1. TRBV23-1 is known as an ORF, though its function is uncertain. V lost 0 bases to trimming and J lost 0 bases; unmatched junction nucleotides: 9. The CDR3 spans 19 residues. The CDR3 reads CASSQSGQGPASSYNEQFF. In nucleotides, the CDR3 is TGCGCCAGCAGTCAATCAGGACAGGGGCCTGCCAGCTCCTACAATGAGCAGTTCTTC.

In its sample, this clonotype was seen once. The chain links TRBV5-6 to TRBJ1-2; the D gene is possibly TRBD1 (6 bases). With 4 bases removed from V and 0 bases from J, the gap between germline ends came to 19 bases. The germline V gene has CDR1 SGHDT and CDR2 YYEEEE. The CDR3 loop spans 17 amino acids. CDR3 bases: TGTGCCAGCAGCCAGAAAATAGGGGGGGGTCCTAACTATGGCTACACCTTC. Translated: CASSQKIGGGPNYGYTF.

This clonotype was observed many times. V usage is TRBV27 and J usage is TRBJ2-5, with a tentative D call TRBD1 (6 bases). Trimming cost V 7 bases and J 3 bases, with 21 bases left between them. Germline CDR1 MNHEY, CDR2 SMNVEV (reference sequence). CDR3 length equals 16 residues. The CDR3 loop is CASTNHVGTLKETQYF. The CDR3 DNA follows: TGTGCCAGCACCAACCATGTAGGGACACTGAAAGAGACCCAGTACTTC.

This clonotype was picked up many times. This chain links TRBV3-1 with TRBJ2-1, with 9 bases fitting TRBD2. The ends lost 2 bases at V and 4 bases at J; junction bases unmatched: 6. Germline CDR1 reads LGHDT; CDR2 reads YNNKEL (reference sequence). The length of the CDR3 is 16 residues. Here the CDR3 DNA reads TGTGCCAGCAGCCAAAGCGCTAGCGGGGCATACAATGAGCAGTTCTTC. This gives the protein CASSQSASGAYNEQFF.

This clonotype has a count of ten or more. V usage is TRBV28 and J usage is TRBJ1-2; D ambiguous. The CDR3 runs 12 residues. V lost 4 bases to trimming and J lost 7 bases, with 10 bases between them. Germline V CDR1 and CDR2: MDHEN, SYDVKM. In DNA form, the CDR3 reads TGTGCCAGCAGTTCGCCCCCAAGTGGCTACACCTTC. Translated: CASSSPPSGYTF.

This clonotype was picked up a small number of times. J is TRBJ2-7 and V is TRBV4-1, with TRBD2 as a possible D gene (5 bases). CDR1 and CDR2 (germline): MGHRA, YSYEKL. Trimming removed 2 bases from V and 3 bases from J, with 14 bases in between. The CDR3 is 15 amino acids. The CDR3 nucleotides are TGCGCCAGCAGCCAAACTAGGAGTTCGGTCTACGAGCAGTACTTC. Translation gives CASSQTRSSVYEQYF.

The chain couples TRBV7-9 to TRBJ2-5; TRBD2 agrees at 9 bases. CDR1 and CDR2 (germline): SEHNR, FQNEAQ (reference sequence). Unmatched junction bases numbered 8, after V lost 4 bases and J lost 2 bases. There are 16 residues in the CDR3. The CDR3 here is CASSSSILAGQETQYF. CDR3 coding DNA: TGTGCCAGCAGCTCGTCTATTCTAGCGGGGCAAGAGACCCAGTACTTC.

Many counts were recorded for this clonotype. V gene TRBV28 combines with J gene TRBJ2-1; D is uncertain. V was trimmed by 6 bases and J by 6 bases, leaving 6 bases between them. This CDR3 has 11 residues. Germline values: CDR1 MDHEN, CDR2 SYDVKM. CDR3 amino acids: CASSTFNEQFF. The CDR3 coding sequence is TGTGCCAGCAGCACCTTCAATGAGCAGTTCTTC.

The chain has TRBV18 and TRBJ2-3; D is unclear. Gene TRBJ1-5 matches the end of the DNA better, so the J call may be wrong. The CDR3 covers 16 residues. The germline V gene has CDR1 KGHSH and CDR2 LQKENI. CDR3 nucleotide sequence: TGTGCCAGCTCACCACCTCCGGTAAGCCGGGCAGATACGCAGCATTTT. Its translation: CASSPPPVSRADTQHF.

On this clonotype: A much larger clonotype is one base distant, so this may be a read error. The gene calls are TRBV20-1 and TRBJ2-4, with 12 bases aligning to TRBD1. The CDR3 length is 15 residues. In germline, CDR1 is DFQATT, CDR2 SNEGSKA (reference sequence). The CDR3 nucleotides read TGCAGTGCTAGACCGGGACAGGGGGCCAAAAACATTCGGTACTTC. This encodes CSARPGQGAKNIRYF.

In this sample, this clonotype turned up many times. J is TRBJ2-7 and V is TRBV30; no definite D call. CDR3 length: 12 residues. Germline values: CDR1 GTSNPN, CDR2 SVGIG (reference sequence). Trimming took 1 base from V and 3 from J, leaving 7 bases between them. The CDR3 sequence is CAWSGLSYEQYF. Here the CDR3 DNA reads TGTGCCTGGAGTGGACTGAGCTACGAGCAGTACTTC.

The table lists this clonotype with many counts. V is TRBV7-8 and J is TRBJ2-7, with 9 positions matching TRBD1. The V and J ends lost 5 bases and 7 bases, in that order; junction bases with no gene match: 12. The germline V gene has CDR1 SGHVS and CDR2 FQNEAQ. The CDR3 extends over 15 amino acids. CDR3 nucleotides: TGTGCCAGCAGCGATCACAGGGGGCCCCGGTTTGAGCAGTACTTC. This gives the protein CASSDHRGPRFEQYF. Full variable domain (rest looked up from reference TRBV7-8 and TRBJ2-7): GAGVSQSPRYKVAKRGQDVALRCDPISGHVSLFWYQQALGQGPEFLTYFQNEAQLDKSGLPSDRFFAERPEGSVSTLKIQRTQQEDSAVYLCASSDHRGPRFEQYFGPGTRLTVT.

To note about this clonotype: One base away lies a much larger clone, so this may be a sequencing read error. The rearrangement uses TRBV4-1 and TRBJ1-2; 8 bases are shared with TRBD1. The CDR3 has 16 residues. CDR1 MGHRA and CDR2 YSYEKL come from the germline V gene. In nucleotides, the CDR3 is TGCGCCAGCAGCCAACCACCTGGGACAGGAAACTATGGCCACACCTTC. Translation: CASSQPPGTGNYGHTF.

Turning to this clonotype: Given a much more abundant clone one base away, this may be a read error. V gene TRBV25-1 combines with J gene TRBJ1-2, with 8 bases lining up with TRBD1. The V segment lost 6 bases and the J segment 5 bases; nucleotides outside the gene matches: 14. Germline CDR1 reads MGHDK; CDR2 reads SYGVNS. This CDR3 has 16 amino acids. The CDR3 sequence: CASSPGGAFNPYGYTF. The CDR3 region has the DNA TGTGCCAGCAGCCCAGGGGGCGCCTTCAACCCTTATGGCTACACCTTC.

The table lists this clonotype with many counts. The chain joins TRBV20-1 to TRBJ1-4; no clear D. Germline V gene sequence: CDR1 DFQATT, CDR2 SNEGSKA (reference sequence). V was clipped by 5 bases and J by 5 bases, with 15 bases between them. The CDR3 loop spans 14 amino acids. CDR3 loop: CSARRLGVNEKLFF. In DNA, the CDR3 is TGCAGTGCTCGACGACTGGGAGTGAATGAAAAACTGTTTTTT.

There are a few counts of this clonotype. The chain employs TRBV27 and TRBJ1-1; D not certain. The V end lost 3 bases, the J end lost 5 bases, and 16 bases lay between the germline ends. The germline CDR1 and CDR2 sequences are MNHEY and SMNVEV (reference sequence). The CDR3 length is 15 residues. The CDR3 sequence is CASSLKVPLGTEAFF. For the CDR3, the DNA is TGTGCCAGCAGTTTGAAGGTCCCTTTAGGGACTGAAGCTTTCTTT.

This CDR3 reads CATSDGLAGGLGTGELFF. The CDR3 DNA reads TGTGCCACCAGTGACGGACTAGCGGGAGGTCTAGGCACCGGGGAGCTGTTTTTT. V is TRBV24-1 and J is TRBJ2-2, with 14 bases aligning to TRBD2. V gave up 4 bases and J gave up 4 bases; unmatched junction bases: 7. CDR1 is KGHDR and CDR2 is SFDVKD in the germline V gene. The CDR3 is 18 amino acids.